This passage covers 11 T cell receptor beta chains from one sample sequenced in a study of OX40 agonist ivuxolimab in advanced cancers. The library came from the immunoSEQ multiplex PCR assay. TCRdb re-hosts the immuneACCESS table, in-frame sequences only. Its copies lack some clones; in the studies checked, an unresolved V gene accounts for under half of them, and the cause for the rest is not known. The sample table contains around 60,000 clones; only one count was recorded for around 90% of them. Clones ranked in the top ten supply around 16% of the sample. Here the sequenced sample was CD4+ or CD8+ T cells sorted from blood, taken in a trial of the OX40 agonist ivuxolimab. These receptor sequences come from an adult with an advanced solid tumor such as melanoma, head and neck, liver or kidney cancer.

The chain combines TRBV28 with TRBJ2-3; D not resolved. The V end was cut by 8 bases, the J end by 3 bases, with 15 bases between. Germline-derived CDR1 and CDR2 are MDHEN and SYDVKM. This CDR3 comprises 14 residues. The CDR3 nucleotides are TGTGCCAGCCGGTTATATCTAAGGACAGATACGCAGTATTTT. This encodes CASRLYLRTDTQYF. Full variable domain (rest looked up from reference TRBV28 and TRBJ2-3): DVKVTQSSRYLVKRTGEKVFLECVQDMDHENMFWYRQDPGLGLRLIYFSYDVKMKEKGDIPEGYSVSREKKERFSLILESASTNQTSMYLCASRLYLRTDTQYFGPGTRLTVL.

This chain links TRBV29-1 with TRBJ1-3, with no clear D. Trimming stripped 1 base from V and 4 bases from J, with 5 bases between. The CDR3 consists of 12 residues. CDR1 is SQVTM, CDR2 ANQGSEA, per germline. The CDR3: CSVEGYGNTIYF. CDR3 DNA: TGCAGCGTTGAAGGATACGGAAACACCATATATTTT. Using reference TRBV29-1 and TRBJ1-3 for the parts outside the CDR3, the full variable domain is SAVISQKPSRDICQRGTSLTIQCQVDSQVTMMFWYRQQPGQSLTLIATANQGSEATYESGFVIDKFPISRPNLTFSTLTVSNMSPEDSSIYLCSVEGYGNTIYFGEGSWLTVV.

The chain is built from TRBV19 and TRBJ1-3, with D maybe TRBD1 (5 bases). V was cut by 6 bases and J by 4 bases, with 31 bases left in between. This CDR3 is 20 amino acids long. The germline gives CDR1 LNHDA, CDR2 SQIVND (reference sequence). The CDR3: CASSIITPGLTSPMGNTIYF. CDR3 bases: TGTGCCAGTAGCATCATAACTCCGGGACTGACGAGCCCGATGGGAAACACCATATATTTT.

The rearrangement joins TRBV6-1 to TRBJ2-2; 11 positions match TRBD2. The junction had 4 bases not matched to a gene; V was cut back by 4 bases and J by 0 bases. Germline assignment: CDR1 MNHNS and CDR2 SASEGT. There are 17 residues in the CDR3. For the CDR3, the DNA is TGTGCCAGCAGTGCCCTAGCGGGAGGAACGAACACCGGGGAGCTGTTTTTT. Residues: CASSALAGGTNTGELFF.

The chain is built from TRBV5-1 and TRBJ2-1, with TRBD2 identical over 11 bases. In germline, CDR1 is SGHRS, CDR2 YFSETQ. This CDR3 comprises 15 residues. The trim removed 4 bases at V and 5 bases at J, leaving 5 bases unmatched. The CDR3 region is CASSKGLADNNEQFF. The CDR3 bases are TGCGCCAGCAGCAAGGGACTAGCGGACAACAATGAGCAGTTCTTC.

The genes are TRBV19 and TRBJ1-2; D uncertain. The germline gives CDR1 LNHDA, CDR2 SQIVND (reference sequence). The V gene lost 4 bases and the J gene lost 0 bases, with 9 bases spanning the gap. The CDR3 length is 14 residues. CDR3 sequence: CASSTGPANYGYTF. The CDR3 DNA sequence: TGTGCCAGTAGTACTGGACCAGCTAACTATGGCTACACCTTC.

V gene TRBV6-1 combines with J gene TRBJ2-4, with 8 bases identical to TRBD2. V gave up 0 bases and J gave up 6 bases; unmatched junction bases: 10. CDR3 length: 17 amino acids. Germline V gene data show CDR1 as MNHNS and CDR2 as SASEGT. The CDR3 region is CASSEARGTSGPNIQYF. The CDR3 DNA reads TGTGCCAGCAGTGAAGCGAGGGGAACTAGCGGCCCAAACATTCAGTACTTC.

The V gene is TRBV6-6, the J gene TRBJ1-1; D is undetermined. Germline V gene lookup returns CDR1 MNHNY and CDR2 SVGAGI (reference sequence). With 2 bases removed from V and 3 bases from J, the gap between germline ends came to 7 bases. The CDR3 is 13 residues long. CDR3 amino acids: CASSYRPHTEAFF. CDR3 in DNA: TGTGCCAGCAGTTACCGACCACACACTGAAGCTTTCTTT.

The V and J genes are TRBV30 and TRBJ1-2; D gene uncertain. The CDR3 is 11 residues long. Deletions cut 5 bases from V and 1 base from J, with 5 bases between. Germline assignment: CDR1 GTSNPN and CDR2 SVGIG (reference sequence). The CDR3 DNA reads as TGTGCCTGGGGACTTAACTATGGCTACACCTTC. It encodes CAWGLNYGYTF.

V gene TRBV30 combines with J gene TRBJ1-3; TRBD1 is a possible D gene (5 bases). Germline V CDR1 and CDR2: GTSNPN, SVGIG (reference sequence). V was cut by 2 bases and J by 0 bases, with 11 bases left in between. This CDR3 spans 15 amino acids. This chain's CDR3 is CAWSTRQGSGNTIYF. The CDR3 DNA sequence: TGTGCCTGGAGTACCCGGCAGGGCTCTGGAAACACCATATATTTT.

Only one count was recorded for this clone. The gene calls are TRBV6-1 and TRBJ1-4; TRBD1 is a possible D gene (6 bases). CDR1 and CDR2 (germline): MNHNS, SASEGT. V lost 6 bases and J 0 bases, leaving 11 bases between the germline ends. CDR3 length equals 15 residues. DNA for the CDR3: TGTGCCAGCAGAGGACAGCTTGCAACTAATGAAAAACTGTTTTTT. This codes for CASRGQLATNEKLFF.